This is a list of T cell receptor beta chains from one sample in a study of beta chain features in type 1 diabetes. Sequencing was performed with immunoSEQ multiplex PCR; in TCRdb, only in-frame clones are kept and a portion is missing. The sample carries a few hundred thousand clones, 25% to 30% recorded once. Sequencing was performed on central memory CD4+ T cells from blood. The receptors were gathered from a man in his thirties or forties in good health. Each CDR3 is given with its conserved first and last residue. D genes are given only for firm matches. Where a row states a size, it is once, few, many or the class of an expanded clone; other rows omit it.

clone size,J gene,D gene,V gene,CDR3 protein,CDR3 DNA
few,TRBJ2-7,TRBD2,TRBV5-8,CASSLGSSGYF,TGTGCCAGCAGCTTGGGATCTAGCGGGTACTTC
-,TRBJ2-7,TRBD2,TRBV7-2,CASSTMTSGNYEQYF,TGTGCCAGCAGCACGATGACTAGCGGCAACTACGAGCAGTACTTC
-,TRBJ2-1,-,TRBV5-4,CASSLATGRVGNEQFF,TGTGCCAGCAGCTTGGCAACAGGGCGGGTAGGGAATGAGCAGTTCTTC
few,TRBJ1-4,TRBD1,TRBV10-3,CATRQGVLANEKLFF,TGTGCCACCAGACAGGGGGTTCTAGCTAATGAAAAACTGTTTTTT
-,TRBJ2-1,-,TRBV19,CASSSWTDLRSDEQFF,TGTGCCAGTAGTTCCTGGACCGACCTCAGGAGTGATGAGCAGTTCTTC
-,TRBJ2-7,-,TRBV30,CAWSPGPRSSYEQYF,TGTGCCTGGAGCCCAGGGCCCAGGAGCTCCTACGAGCAGTACTTC
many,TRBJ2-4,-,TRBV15,CATSRAEGMWNIQYF,TGTGCCACCAGCAGAGCTGAGGGGATGTGGAACATTCAGTACTTC
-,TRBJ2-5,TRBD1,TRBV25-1,CASSGDQGAQETQYF,TGTGCCAGCAGTGGAGACCAGGGGGCACAAGAGACCCAGTACTTC
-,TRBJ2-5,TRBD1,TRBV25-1,CASGTGSKTQYF,TGTGCCAGCGGGACAGGGTCGAAGACCCAGTACTTC
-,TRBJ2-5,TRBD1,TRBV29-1,CSVGGSTGAGETQYF,TGCAGCGTGGGCGGGTCGACAGGGGCGGGAGAGACCCAGTACTTC
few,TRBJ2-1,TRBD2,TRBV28,CASSRTSGRQFF,TGTGCCAGCAGCCGGACTAGCGGGAGGCAGTTCTTC
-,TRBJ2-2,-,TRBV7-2,CASSLFDRGISGELFF,TGTGCCAGCAGCTTGTTTGACAGAGGCATCTCCGGGGAGCTGTTTTTT
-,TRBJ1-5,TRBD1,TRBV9,CASSAGQGNQPQHF,TGTGCCAGCAGCGCGGGACAGGGGAATCAGCCCCAGCATTTT
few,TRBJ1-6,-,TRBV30,CAWSIGAHSYNSPLHF,TGTGCCTGGAGTATAGGGGCGCACTCCTATAATTCACCCCTCCACTTT
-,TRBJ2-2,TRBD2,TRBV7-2,CASSSSGANTGELFF,TGTGCCAGCAGTTCCAGCGGGGCGAACACCGGGGAGCTGTTTTTT
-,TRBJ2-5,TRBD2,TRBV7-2,CASSWTSGSWETQYF,TGTGCCAGCAGCTGGACTAGCGGGAGCTGGGAGACCCAGTACTTC
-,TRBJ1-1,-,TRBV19,CASIVRAGKKNTEAFF,TGTGCCAGTATTGTACGGGCAGGGAAAAAGAACACTGAAGCTTTCTTT
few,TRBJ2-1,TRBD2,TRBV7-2,CASSLKNPLAGGYEQFF,TGTGCCAGCAGCCTAAAGAACCCCCTAGCGGGAGGTTATGAGCAGTTCTTC
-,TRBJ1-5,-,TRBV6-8,CASSYEGWNQPQHF,TGTGCCAGCAGTTACGAGGGTTGGAATCAGCCCCAGCATTTT
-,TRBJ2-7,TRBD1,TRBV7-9,CASSDGQGDEQYF,TGTGCCAGCAGCGACGGACAGGGGGACGAGCAGTACTTC
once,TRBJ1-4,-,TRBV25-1,CASMGVEEKLFF,TGTGCCAGCATGGGGGTCGAGGAAAAACTGTTTTTT
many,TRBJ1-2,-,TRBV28,CASSSPDGFDGYTF,TGTGCCAGCAGTTCCCCGGACGGTTTCGATGGCTACACCTTC